Below, 14 T cell receptor beta chains from the same sample are listed, as sequenced in a study of immune heterogeneity within non-small cell lung tumors. A first 10-cycle multiplex round used 32 V-gene and 13 J-gene primers on TCR beta CDR3. TCRdb re-called the multiplex PCR reads through MiXCR, storing one row per CDR3 protein. The sample records roughly 5,700 distinct CDR3 sequences, 21% being singletons. Bulk tumor genomic DNA (about 600 ng per sample) served as template. In surgery, several biopsies were collected from each primary tumor at widely spaced sites. The patients were newly diagnosed with non-small cell lung cancer, had not been treated, and had curative surgery. Specimen: lung tumor tissue. These TCRs come from an older woman with non-small cell lung cancer.

Sample share makes this clonotype medium-sized. The J gene is TRBJ2-3, the V gene TRBV19; D may be TRBD1 or TRBD2 (7 bases each). V was cut by 3 bases and J by 2 bases, with 18 bases left in between. The length of the CDR3 is 17 residues. Germline V gene data show CDR1 as LNHDA and CDR2 as SQIVND (reference sequence). The CDR3 DNA reads TGTGCCAGTAGTATTGTTCTAACAGGGGACTACACAGATACGCAGTATTTT. Protein sequence: CASSIVLTGDYTDTQYF. Based on the CDR3 plus reference TRBV19 and TRBJ2-3, the full variable domain is DGGITQSPKYLFRKEGQNVTLSCEQNLNHDAMYWYRQDPGQGLRLIYYSQIVNDFQKGDIAEGYSVSREKKESFPLTVTSAQKNPTAFYLCASSIVLTGDYTDTQYFGPGTRLTVL.

Judged by abundance, this clonotype is medium-sized. The chain has TRBV2 and TRBJ2-7; 7 bases are shared with TRBD2. Losses at the gene ends were 4 bases for V and 2 bases for J; bases not matched to a gene: 2. Germline V lookup: CDR1 SNHLY, CDR2 FYNNEI. The CDR3 extends over 13 amino acids. For the CDR3, the DNA is TGTGCCAGCAGTGCTAGCGGTACCTACGAGCAGTACTTC. Protein product: CASSASGTYEQYF.

The V call is TRBV7-2, the J call TRBJ1-6, with 11 bases fitting TRBD1. Germline loops: CDR1 SGHTA, CDR2 FQGNSA. J was trimmed by 7 bases and V by 6 bases; bases with no gene match: 11. The CDR3 spans 17 residues. The DNA of the CDR3 is TGTGCCAGCAGGCCGTTGGACAGGGGGCTCAGGAATTCACCCCTCCACTTT. Encoded protein: CASRPLDRGLRNSPLHF.

This clonotype was detected ten times or more. CDR3 amino acids: CASSLLAGYEQYF. CDR3 nucleotide sequence: TGTGCCAGCAGCTTACTAGCGGGCTACGAGCAGTACTTC. V gene TRBV7-9 combines with J gene TRBJ2-7; 8 nucleotides agree with TRBD2. The ends lost 2 bases at V and 3 bases at J; junction bases unmatched: 0. CDR1 SEHNR and CDR2 FQNEAQ come from the germline V gene (reference sequence). The CDR3 loop spans 13 amino acids.

This clonotype was detected once. This chain connects TRBV11-3 to TRBJ2-3, with 10 bases lining up with TRBD2. Germline values: CDR1 SGHNT, CDR2 YENEEA. The CDR3 covers 19 residues. V was clipped by 1 base and J by 0 bases; unmatched bases: 10. CDR3 DNA: TGTGCCAGCAGCTTAGGTCCGGGACTAGCGCCTAGTAGCACAGATACGCAGTATTTT. It translates to CASSLGPGLAPSSTDTQYF.

This clonotype was detected ten times or more. The V call is TRBV28, the J call TRBJ2-1; 14 positions agree with TRBD2. The CDR3 runs to 15 residues. The trim removed 5 bases at V and 5 bases at J, leaving 2 bases unmatched. The germline CDR1 and CDR2 sequences are MDHEN and SYDVKM. In DNA, the CDR3 is TGTGCCAGCAGTCTGGGACTAGCGGGAGACAATGAGCAGTTCTTC. It encodes CASSLGLAGDNEQFF.

This clonotype was found a few times. The rearrangement uses TRBV7-2 and TRBJ1-1; D is ambiguous. The germline gives CDR1 SGHTA, CDR2 FQGNSA. This CDR3 contains 13 residues. V lost 5 bases and J 0 bases, leaving 7 bases between the germline ends. The CDR3 sequence: CASSPYLNTEAFF. CDR3 coding DNA: TGTGCCAGCAGCCCATATCTGAACACTGAAGCTTTCTTT.

This clonotype has more than one count but fewer than ten. The CDR3 DNA sequence: TGTGCCAGCAGCCGTGACAGGGCAAACACTGAAGCTTTCTTT. Its protein is CASSRDRANTEAFF. The chain is built from TRBV7-8 and TRBJ1-1; TRBD1 aligns across 7 bases. The CDR3 extends over 14 amino acids. Germline V gene data show CDR1 as SGHVS and CDR2 as FQNEAQ. V dropped 5 bases and J dropped 2; count of bases not matched to a gene: 5. The full variable domain, with the rest looked up from reference TRBV7-8 and TRBJ1-1, is GAGVSQSPRYKVAKRGQDVALRCDPISGHVSLFWYQQALGQGPEFLTYFQNEAQLDKSGLPSDRFFAERPEGSVSTLKIQRTQQEDSAVYLCASSRDRANTEAFFGQGTRLTVV.

This clonotype qualifies as medium-sized. The CDR3: CASSETQRSSYEQYF. Here the CDR3 DNA reads TGTGCCAGCAGTGAAACCCAGCGATCCTCCTACGAGCAGTACTTC. J is TRBJ2-7 and V is TRBV2; D remains unclear. Germline CDR1 reads SNHLY; CDR2 reads FYNNEI. Trimming left V 2 bases short and J 0 bases short, with 11 bases between. CDR3 size: 15 residues.

Notes on this clonotype: A much bigger clone sits one base away, suggesting this may be a read error. This chain links TRBV6-2 or TRBV6-3 with TRBJ1-1; D not certain. Germline loops: CDR1 MNHEY, CDR2 SVGEGT. The length of the CDR3 is 13 residues. CDR3 amino acids: CASIYIRNTEAFF. DNA of the CDR3: TGTGCCAGCATTTACATCAGGAACACTGAAGCTTTCTTT.

This clonotype is deemed medium-sized. The V and J genes are TRBV6-1 and TRBJ2-3; 11 bases match TRBD2. Germline-derived CDR1 and CDR2 are MNHNS and SASEGT. J lost 4 bases, V lost 2 bases, and 2 bases had no gene match. This CDR3 contains 15 residues. The CDR3 reads CASSETSGSADTQYF. The CDR3 region has the DNA TGTGCCAGCAGTGAAACTAGCGGGAGTGCAGATACGCAGTATTTT.

Relative to its sample, this clonotype is medium-sized. The rearrangement joins TRBV11-2 to TRBJ2-7, with D possibly matching TRBD2 (6 bases). The V gene lost 3 bases and the J gene lost 2 bases, with 14 bases spanning the gap. Germline CDR1 and CDR2: SGHAT and FQNNGV. This CDR3 comprises 15 residues. CDR3 DNA: TGTGCCAGCAGCTTCCTGGGGGGTTTCCCCTACGAGCAGTACTTC. Translating gives CASSFLGGFPYEQYF.

V gene TRBV6-4 combines with J gene TRBJ2-3; 7 bases fit TRBD2. Germline V gene lookup returns CDR1 MRHNA and CDR2 SNTAGT. This CDR3 region has 18 residues. J was trimmed by 1 base and V by 4 bases; bases with no gene match: 14. DNA of the CDR3: TGTGCCAGCAGTGTCGAAGCGGGGAGGGATCGGCGCACAGATACGCAGTATTTT. Amino acids: CASSVEAGRDRRTDTQYF.

The chain employs TRBV6-4 and TRBJ1-1; perhaps TRBD1 as D (6 bases). The CDR3 contains 13 residues. Per the germline V gene, CDR1 is MRHNA and CDR2 is SNTAGT. The ends were cut back, 3 bases at V and 11 bases at J, with 16 bases in the middle. The CDR3 spells CASSETQQGRAFF. DNA of the CDR3: TGTGCCAGCAGTGAGACCCAACAGGGTCGGGCTTTCTTT.